Each of the 27 T cell receptor beta chains below was sequenced from the same sample in a study of cytomegalovirus exposure and HLA in healthy donors. In the PCR, 60 Vbeta and 13 Jbeta primers were used. Generated by immunoSEQ multiplex PCR, the TCRdb table keeps only in-frame clones and is missing some. Of 120,000 or so clones listed, roughly 83% are singletons. Sequencing input: PBMCs. These receptor sequences come from a young man in good health and CMV-seronegative.

CDR3 sequence: CASRSRASGRNEQFF. The CDR3 coding sequence is TGTGCCAGCAGGAGTCGGGCTAGCGGGAGGAATGAGCAGTTCTTC. The chain carries TRBV6-5 and TRBJ2-1; 11 positions match TRBD2. Germline trimming cut 6 bases from V and 7 bases from J; bases unmatched to any gene: 8. CDR1 MNHEY and CDR2 SVGAGI come from the germline V gene. The CDR3 loop spans 15 amino acids.

The rearrangement links TRBV4-2 to TRBJ2-3; D gene ambiguous. Between the trimmed V and J ends, which lost 2 bases and 3 bases, there was a span of 6 bases. This CDR3 is built from 13 residues. Germline V gene sequence: CDR1 LGHNA, CDR2 YNFKEQ. Here the CDR3 reads CASSQQTTDTQYF. The CDR3 nucleotides are TGTGCCAGCAGCCAACAAACTACAGATACGCAGTATTTT.

The chain joins TRBV5-4 to TRBJ1-4; possibly TRBD1 for D (5 bases). The CDR3 length is 17 residues. The germline V gene encodes CDR1 SGHNT and CDR2 YYREEE (reference sequence). Trimming took 6 bases from V and 7 from J, leaving 25 bases between them. The CDR3 DNA sequence: TGTGCCAGCACCTATACCCGATCGGGGGGGAGAGGTGAAAAACTGTTTTTT. Amino acid sequence: CASTYTRSGGRGEKLFF.

The chain carries TRBV11-1 and TRBJ2-5; D may be TRBD2 (6 bases). The CDR3 runs to 16 residues. Germline V gene lookup returns CDR1 SGHAT and CDR2 FQDESV (reference sequence). V lost 5 bases to trimming and J lost 5 bases, with 21 bases between them. The CDR3 is CASSQRIGDGGETQYF. The CDR3 DNA reads as TGTGCCAGCAGCCAAAGAATCGGGGATGGGGGGGAGACCCAGTACTTC.

The chain has TRBV7-9 and TRBJ2-1; 10 bases are a match to TRBD2. The CDR3 sequence is 15 residues long. The V gene's germline CDR1 is SEHNR and CDR2 FQNEAQ (reference sequence). With V trimmed by 7 bases and J by 8 bases, 11 bases remained unmatched. This CDR3 reads CASNQGLAGVHEQFF. The CDR3 DNA is TGTGCCAGCAACCAAGGGCTAGCGGGAGTTCATGAGCAGTTCTTC.

A note on this clone: The conserved phenylalanine or tryptophan normally closing the CDR3 is absent here, so this likely arose from a read error. The DNA is left out, because the CDR3 cannot be placed on it with certainty; the CDR3 is given as TCRdb lists it. The chain has TRBV20-1 and TRBJ2-7; the table names TRBD2, a call not compared with the DNA. Ends included, the CDR3 has 9 residues. Germline lookup yields CDR1 DFQATT and CDR2 SNEGSKA (reference sequence). The chain's CDR3 is CSATRSPLD.

The rearrangement joins TRBV18 to TRBJ2-7; 8 bases align to TRBD2. The CDR3 is 16 amino acids. V lost 1 base, J lost 5 bases, and 10 bases stayed unmatched. The germline CDR1 and CDR2 sequences are KGHSH and LQKENI. The CDR3 coding sequence is TGTGCCAGCTCACCACATGCGGGAGGACCATTTAACGAGCAGTACGTC. It codes for CASSPHAGGPFNEQYV.

The chain joins TRBV6-5 to TRBJ1-1; possible D gene TRBD1, 6 bases. The germline V gene has CDR1 MNHEY and CDR2 SVGAGI. The CDR3 has 14 residues. Trimming shortened V by 6 bases and J by 6 bases, and 17 bases separated the two germline ends. The DNA of the CDR3 is TGTGCCAGCAGGCGACAGGTCGGATTTTCTGAAGCTTTCTTT. Protein sequence: CASRRQVGFSEAFF.

V and J are TRBV4-2 and TRBJ2-2; D perhaps matches TRBD1 (5 bases). The germline CDR1 and CDR2 sequences are LGHNA and YNFKEQ. There are 15 residues in the CDR3. V was cut by 2 bases and J by 4 bases, with 11 bases left in between. CDR3 bases: TGTGCCAGCAGCCAATACGACAGCACCACCGGGGAGCTGTTTTTT. Amino acids: CASSQYDSTTGELFF.

The rearrangement links TRBV5-1 to TRBJ2-3; 8 bases line up with TRBD2. CDR3 size: 16 residues. V dropped 1 base and J dropped 3; count of bases not matched to a gene: 7. CDR1 is SGHRS and CDR2 is YFSETQ in the germline V gene. CDR3 sequence (DNA): TGCGCCAGCAGCTTGAAAAGCGGGAGAGAAACAGATACGCAGTATTTT. Its translation: CASSLKSGRETDTQYF.

The chain couples TRBV5-1 to TRBJ2-5, with 8 bases that match TRBD1. The J call is uncertain, as TRBJ2-7 better fits the DNA end. Germline-derived CDR1 and CDR2 are SGHRS and YFSETQ. CDR3 length: 13 residues. CDR3 region: CASRGTGLYEQYF. DNA for the CDR3: TGCGCCAGCAGAGGGACAGGTCTATACGAGCAGTACTTC.

The V call is TRBV5-1, the J call TRBJ2-1, with D possibly TRBD1 on 5 matching bases. Germline V gives CDR1 SGHRS, CDR2 YFSETQ. V was clipped by 0 bases and J by 7 bases, with 11 bases between them. The CDR3 has 14 residues. CDR3 nucleotide sequence: TGCGCCAGCAGCTTGGAGGCAGGGTGGAATGAGCAGTTCTTC. Protein: CASSLEAGWNEQFF.

This rearrangement joins TRBV7-9 to TRBJ1-4; possible D gene TRBD1, 6 bases. The CDR3 extends over 15 amino acids. Germline V gives CDR1 SEHNR, CDR2 FQNEAQ (reference sequence). V was pared by 0 bases and J by 8 bases, with 13 bases between. The CDR3 sequence is CASSLALGQLEKLFF. CDR3 DNA: TGTGCCAGCAGCTTAGCGCTCGGACAGCTCGAAAAACTGTTTTTT.

V gene TRBV5-1 combines with J gene TRBJ2-3, with 7 bases matching TRBD1. V lost 4 bases and J lost 2; bases outside the gene matches: 4. The CDR3 runs 14 residues. In germline, CDR1 is SGHRS, CDR2 YFSETQ. The CDR3 sequence: CASSRGQTTDTQYF. DNA for the CDR3: TGCGCCAGCAGCAGGGGACAGACCACAGATACGCAGTATTTT.

This clone was seen a handful of times. The chain combines TRBV2 with TRBJ1-5, with 8 bases identical to TRBD1. The CDR3 length is 15 residues. CDR1 SNHLY and CDR2 FYNNEI come from the germline V gene. V lost 5 bases, J lost 0 bases, and 3 bases stayed unmatched. The CDR3 bases are TGTGCCAGCAGTCGGGACAGGTCTAGCAATCAGCCCCAGCATTTT. Amino acid sequence: CASSRDRSSNQPQHF.

The rearrangement uses TRBV5-4 and TRBJ1-3, with D unclear. This CDR3 contains 16 residues. Germline V gene data show CDR1 as SGHNT and CDR2 as YYREEE (reference sequence). V was pared by 4 bases and J by 0 bases, with 14 bases between. The CDR3 sequence is CASSQELGISGNTIYF. In DNA, the CDR3 is TGTGCCAGCAGCCAAGAGTTGGGCATCTCTGGAAACACCATATATTTT. Using reference TRBV5-4 and TRBJ1-3 for the parts outside the CDR3, the full variable domain is ETGVTQSPTHLIKTRGQQVTLRCSSQSGHNTVSWYQQALGQGPQFIFQYYREEENGRGNFPPRFSGLQFPNYSSELNVNALELDDSALYLCASSQELGISGNTIYFGEGSWLTVV.

The rearrangement joins TRBV29-1 to TRBJ2-7; 12 bases line up with TRBD2. This CDR3 region has 15 residues. V was pared by 1 base and J by 2 bases, with 3 bases of the junction left unmatched. CDR1 is SQVTM and CDR2 is ANQGSEA in the germline V gene. CDR3 loop: CSVEGLAGDPYEQYF. The CDR3, as DNA: TGCAGCGTTGAAGGACTAGCGGGAGACCCCTACGAGCAGTACTTC.

The chain combines TRBV4-3 with TRBJ1-4, with TRBD1 matching 7 bases. Looked up from germline, CDR1 is LGHNA and CDR2 is YSLEER. Trimming took 8 bases from V and 7 from J; bases not matched to a gene: 10. The CDR3 spans 14 residues. As DNA, the CDR3 is TGCGCCAGCGGGCAAGACAGGGAAAGTGAAAAACTGTTTTTT. It is translated as CASGQDRESEKLFF.

There are a few counts of this clone. The chain employs TRBV6-5 and TRBJ2-3; 9 bases agree with TRBD1. This CDR3 comprises 13 residues. Germline V gene lookup returns CDR1 MNHEY and CDR2 SVGAGI. Trimming took 0 bases from V and 14 from J; bases not matched to a gene: 6. CDR3 loop: CASSYSGTGSWYF. In nucleotides, the CDR3 is TGTGCCAGCAGTTACTCGGGGACAGGGTCGTGGTATTTT.

V and J are TRBV30 and TRBJ1-5; 7 bases are a match to TRBD1. The CDR3 contains 12 residues. Germline-derived CDR1 and CDR2 are GTSNPN and SVGIG (reference sequence). V shed 2 bases, J shed 13 bases, and the junction held 8 bases outside the gene matches. Written as DNA, the CDR3 is TGTGCCTGGAGTACCACCACAGGGGTACAGCATTTT. Amino acids: CAWSTTTGVQHF.

The chain joins TRBV30 to TRBJ2-1; possibly TRBD2 for D (5 bases). The V gene's germline CDR1 is GTSNPN and CDR2 SVGIG (reference sequence). The ends were cut back, 0 bases at V and 7 bases at J, with 10 bases in the middle. The CDR3 totals 13 residues. CDR3 nucleotides: TGTGCCTGGAGTGTATCTAGCTTTAATGAGCAGTTCTTC. Translated, it gives CAWSVSSFNEQFF.

This clone has a handful of counts. V is TRBV9 and J is TRBJ1-4, with 9 nucleotides matching TRBD1. CDR1 and CDR2 (germline): SGDLS, YYNGEE. The CDR3 sequence is 15 residues long. J lost 8 bases, V lost 4 bases, and 9 bases had no gene match. The CDR3 reads CASSPLTGGREKLFF. Written as DNA, the CDR3 is TGTGCCAGCAGCCCCCTCACAGGGGGCAGGGAAAAACTGTTTTTT. Based on the CDR3 plus reference TRBV9 and TRBJ1-4, the full variable domain is DSGVTQTPKHLITATGQRVTLRCSPRSGDLSVYWYQQSLDQGLQFLIQYYNGEERAKGNILERFSAQQFPDLHSELNLSSLELGDSALYFCASSPLTGGREKLFFGSGTQLSVL.

The chain combines TRBV6-5 with TRBJ2-1, with 7 bases lining up with TRBD1. Germline V gene lookup returns CDR1 MNHEY and CDR2 SVGAGI. This CDR3 comprises 15 residues. V was pared by 0 bases and J by 14 bases, with 13 bases of the junction left unmatched. In DNA form, the CDR3 reads TGTGCCAGCAGTTACTCGAATATAAAGGCCCAGGGGGAGTTCTTC. Its translation: CASSYSNIKAQGEFF.

Of note for this clone: Distinct nucleotide sequences in the sample also encode this CDR3. V gene TRBV28 combines with J gene TRBJ2-7; D unclear. V was shortened by 6 bases and J by 2 bases, with 8 bases between the two germline ends. The CDR3 runs to 12 residues. Germline V gene lookup returns CDR1 MDHEN and CDR2 SYDVKM. The CDR3 DNA reads as TGTGCCAGCAGCCCGAGAGCCTACGAGCAGTACTTC. This sequence encodes CASSPRAYEQYF.

V and J are TRBV13 and TRBJ2-1, with 15 bases lining up with TRBD2. The V gene end was trimmed by 4 bases and the J gene end by 9 bases; junction bases not matched to a gene: 7. The CDR3 length is 16 residues. Germline assignment: CDR1 PRHDT and CDR2 FYEKMQ (reference sequence). The CDR3 spells CASSYGLAGGRSEQFF. CDR3 nucleotides: TGTGCCAGCAGCTACGGACTAGCGGGAGGGCGAAGTGAGCAGTTCTTC.

The chain has TRBV6-5 and TRBJ2-7, with 8 bases aligning to TRBD2. This CDR3 contains 12 residues. V dropped 5 bases and J dropped 5; count of bases not matched to a gene: 2. Germline CDR1 reads MNHEY; CDR2 reads SVGAGI. CDR3 nucleotide sequence: TGTGCCAGCAGTGCGGGGGGCCACGAGCAGTACTTC. This sequence encodes CASSAGGHEQYF.

The chain employs TRBV4-2 and TRBJ2-7; 8 bases map to TRBD2. From germline, CDR1 is LGHNA and CDR2 YNFKEQ. The CDR3 is 16 residues long. V shed 0 bases and J 5 bases; nucleotides not matched to a gene: 9. This chain's CDR3 is CASSQDGAGGSDEQYV. Here the CDR3 DNA reads TGTGCCAGCAGCCAAGATGGGGCGGGAGGTTCAGACGAGCAGTACGTC.